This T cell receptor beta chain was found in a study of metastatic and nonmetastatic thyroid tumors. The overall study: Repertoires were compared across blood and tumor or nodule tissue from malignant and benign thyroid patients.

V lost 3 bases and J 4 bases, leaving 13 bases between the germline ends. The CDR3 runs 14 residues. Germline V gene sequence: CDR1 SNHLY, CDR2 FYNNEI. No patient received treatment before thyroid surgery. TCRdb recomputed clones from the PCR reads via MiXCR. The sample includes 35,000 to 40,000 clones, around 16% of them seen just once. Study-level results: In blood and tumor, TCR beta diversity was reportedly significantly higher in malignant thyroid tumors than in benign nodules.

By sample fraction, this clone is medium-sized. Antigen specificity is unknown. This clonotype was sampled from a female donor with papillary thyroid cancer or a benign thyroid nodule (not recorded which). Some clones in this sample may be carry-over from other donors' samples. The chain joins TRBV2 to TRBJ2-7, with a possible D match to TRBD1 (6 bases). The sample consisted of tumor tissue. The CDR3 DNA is TGTGCCAGCAGTGAGGCGACAGGCGCTTACGAGCAGTACTTC. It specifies CASSEATGAYEQYF.